This T cell receptor (beta chain) was obtained from a study of T cells in women clearing cervical HPV infection. Study background: Women with histologically confirmed HPV16-related CIN3 or worse, 2 with invasive cancer, served as cases. Controls gave blood once infection was undetectable; cases at lesion identification.

CDR3 length equals 14 residues. Trimming cost V 3 bases and J 7 bases; bases outside gene matches: 5. Germline loops: CDR1 SGHVS, CDR2 FNYEAQ. On this clone itself: Antigen unknown. The missing CDR3 end, 3 residues past where the read stops, is filled in from the germline J gene.

Repertoires were generated with immunoSEQ multiplex PCR, while TCRdb's copy carries only in-frame clones and drops some. In total, the table holds about 46,000 clones. Study-level points and caveats: It is unknown whether associations predate infection; no effector/memory or HPV-specific sorting.

The chain recombines TRBV7-6 with TRBJ2-2, with 7 bases matching TRBD1. The receptor's source is a woman between 18 and 69 years old with a cervical HPV16 infection that either progressed to CIN3+ or cleared (not recorded which). Input material: blood buffy coat. The chain's CDR3 is CASSFGQAGGELFF. CDR3 bases read: TGTGCCAGCAGCTTCGGACAGGCGGGCGGGGAG. The full variable domain, in which reference TRBV7-6 and TRBJ2-2 provide the parts outside the CDR3, is GAGVSQSPRYKVTKRGQDVALRCDPISGHVSLYWYRQALGQGPEFLTYFNYEAQQDKSGLPNDRFSAERPEGSISTLTIQRTEQRDSAMYRCASSFGQAGGELFFGEGSRLTVL.